This TCR beta chain was captured in a study of CD8 T cells in ankylosing spondylitis. Study results and limitations: There was reportedly significant enrichment of clones that were disease-linked in matched ankylosing spondylitis synovial fluid. A TCR beta motif of about eight highly homologous variants appeared characteristic of ankylosing spondylitis blood. Earlier studies detected some motif variants in reactive arthritis synovial fluid and blood. Disease-linked clones bore a CD8+ phenotype and were relatively rare in peripheral blood.

Worth noting for this clonotype: Its antigen is as yet unknown.

TCRdb independently ran MiXCR on the 5' RACE reads; one entry per CDR3 protein. The sample has about 400,000 distinct CDR3 sequences, roughly 22% seen once. This CDR3 contains 15 residues. Germline V gene lookup returns CDR1 SEHNR and CDR2 FQNEAQ (reference sequence). With V trimmed by 5 bases and J by 5 bases, 7 bases remained unmatched. This sequence joins TRBV7-9 and TRBJ2-1; 9 bases map to TRBD1. The clonotype was recovered from a male donor with ankylosing spondylitis or in good health (not recorded which). The sequencing sample was made of blood, either unsorted or a sorted T cell fraction (not recorded which). CDR3 loop: CASSNRTGDHNEQFF. CDR3 bases: TGTGCCAGCAGCAACCGGACAGGGGACCACAATGAGCAGTTCTTC.